This T cell receptor beta chain was sequenced during a study of CD8 T cells in Susac syndrome. Random hexamers were used to reverse transcribe the RNA input (0.5 to 1 ug). A multiplex approach, immunoSEQ multiplex PCR, amplified TCR beta CDR3 across 54 Vbeta and 13 Jbeta. TCRdb itself ran the immunoSEQ multiplex PCR reads through MiXCR, one entry per CDR3 protein. The sample comprises fewer than 350,000 distinct CDR3 sequences, 92% of which are singletons, and 0.06% to 0.075% rests with the top ten. Sequencing of TCR beta was undertaken in CD8+ and CD4+ T cells derived from blood. While CD8+ and CD4+ T cells were isolated negatively, TEMRA cells were enriched by FACS. The germline CDR1 and CDR2 sequences are MNHNS and SASEGT. Trimming removed 3 bases at V and 4 bases at J, with 18 bases between. The CDR3 has 16 amino acids.

The specimen was CD4+ T cells from PBMCs. The chain combines TRBV6-1 with TRBJ1-2; D perhaps matches TRBD1 (5 bases). This TCR was recovered from a human donor with multiple sclerosis. CDR3 in amino acids: CASSDIRGWNFYGYTF. CDR3 sequence (DNA): TGTGCCAGCAGTGATATCCGGGGGTGGAATTTCTATGGCTACACCTTC.